This entry is about one T cell receptor beta chain. This clone has only one observation. What this receptor recognizes is not known. No base-level quality is on record; no much larger clone is a single base apart. The CDR3 spans 12 residues, from the cysteine through the phenylalanine. Here the CDR3 DNA is all that survives: 36 bases in frame from base 1. CDR1 and CDR2 were assigned from the germline V gene (reference sequence) as LNHDA and SQIVND. The junction shows trimming of 6 bases on V and 1 base on J, plus 7 bases between the germline ends. This entry belongs to a study of T cell responses to AZD1222 COVID-19 vaccine listed by TCRdb under 2021. For context, the study as a whole: Because spike-specific TCR depth and breadth did not differ between the two schedules, AZD1222 recipients who got a second dose at roughly 4 weeks were pooled with those who got a second dose at roughly 12 weeks. A total of under 250 trial participants underwent TCR sequencing, of whom roughly 210 had received two doses of AZD1222 and some 25 had received two doses of the MenACWY control vaccine. Trial participants were enrolled by age into subgroups of 18-55, 56-69 and 70-plus years, and 148, 28 and 57 TCR-sequenced participants, respectively, were included in these subgroups. Study-wide findings and limitations: Reportedly, close to half of the unique spike-specific TCRs recognized epitopes lying outside the regions that are mutated in the B.1.351 and B.1.1.7 variants. Only five to seven AZD1222 recipients were SARS-CoV-2 seropositive at baseline, limiting conclusions about previously exposed vaccinees. The vaccine-associated CD4 TCRs covered the entire spike protein, and the dominant responses fell in regions 160-218 and 743-854. Spike-specific TCR breadth and depth rose significantly after two AZD1222 doses compared with day 0 and with MenACWY recipients. The 56-69-year group was small, and its depth increase did not reach significance, likely because of low power. Most participants were white British and females outnumbered males, and the authors suggested that clonal diversity may have been underestimated. Because no samples from the day 14 peak response were available, repertoires could be characterized only after the peak T cell response.

The time point label corresponds to: baseline before first vaccination. Vaccinee samples were obtained from the UK trials COV001 and COV002, which included a single-blind randomized controlled phase 2/3 trial of AZD1222 (ChAdOx1 nCoV-19) in healthy adults. Trial participant PBMC samples were collected at day 0 and day 28 after the second dose for TCRbeta chain sequencing. The CDR3 regions of human TCRbeta chains were analyzed by immunosequencing. Under the source paper's analysis protocol: Repertoire TCRs were matched against a reference library of SARS-CoV-2-specific TCRs generated with the MIRA antigen-specificity platform. Breadth was defined as the fraction of unique TCRs that were SARS-CoV-2-associated. Depth was defined as the fraction of total T cells that were SARS-CoV-2-associated. Using the MIRA data, each spike-specific TCR was assigned both to the spike region to which the TCR was reactive and to a CD4 or CD8 class. Log10-transformed breadth and depth values were compared by one-way ANOVA with Sidak's multiple comparisons tests. TCRdb carries this immuneACCESS record with in-frame sequences only. Its versions omit some clonotypes, under half of them owing to an unresolved V gene in the studies checked, with the rest unexplained. V and J calls and clone size come straight from that table; D and trimming were deduced from the DNA. A total of approximately 180,000 clones appear in this sample, over 80% of them only once. Around 6.4% of the sample comes from the top ten.

The receptor chain draws on TRBV19 and TRBJ2-7; a confident D gene designation cannot be given. The sequence came from an adult in good health. Material: peripheral blood, obtained on day 0 of AZD1222 vaccination. The CDR3 is CASRDVSYEQYF. The DNA reads TGTGCCAGTAGAGACGTATCCTACGAGCAGTACTTC.